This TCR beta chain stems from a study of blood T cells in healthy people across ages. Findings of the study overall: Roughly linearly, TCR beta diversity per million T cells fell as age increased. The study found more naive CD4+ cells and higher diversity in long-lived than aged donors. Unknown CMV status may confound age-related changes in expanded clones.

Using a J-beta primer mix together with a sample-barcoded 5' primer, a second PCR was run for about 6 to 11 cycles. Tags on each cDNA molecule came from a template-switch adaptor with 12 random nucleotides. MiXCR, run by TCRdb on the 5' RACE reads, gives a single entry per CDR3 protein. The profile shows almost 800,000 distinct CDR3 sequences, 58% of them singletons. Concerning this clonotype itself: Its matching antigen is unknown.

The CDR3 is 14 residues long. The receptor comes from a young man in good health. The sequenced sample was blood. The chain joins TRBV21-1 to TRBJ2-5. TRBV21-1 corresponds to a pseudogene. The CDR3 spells CASSKIFRSRTQYF. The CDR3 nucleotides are TGTGCCAGCAGCAAGATCTTTCGATCGAGGACCCAGTACTTC.